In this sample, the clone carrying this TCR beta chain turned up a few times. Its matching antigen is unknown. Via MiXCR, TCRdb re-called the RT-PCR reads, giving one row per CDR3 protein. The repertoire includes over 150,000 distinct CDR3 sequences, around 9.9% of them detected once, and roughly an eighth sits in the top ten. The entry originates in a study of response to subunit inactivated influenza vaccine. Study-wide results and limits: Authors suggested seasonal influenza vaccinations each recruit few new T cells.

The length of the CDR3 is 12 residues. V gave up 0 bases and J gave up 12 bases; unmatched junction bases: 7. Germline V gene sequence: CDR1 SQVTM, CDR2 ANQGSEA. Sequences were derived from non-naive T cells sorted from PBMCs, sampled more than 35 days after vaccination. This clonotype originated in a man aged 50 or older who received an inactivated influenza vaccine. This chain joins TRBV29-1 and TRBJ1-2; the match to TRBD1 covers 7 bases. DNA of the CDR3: TGCAGCGTTGAAGAAGGGACAGCCCAGGACACCTTC. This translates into CSVEEGTAQDTF. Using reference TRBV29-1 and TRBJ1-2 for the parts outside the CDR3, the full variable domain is SAVISQKPSRDICQRGTSLTIQCQVDSQVTMMFWYRQQPGQSLTLIATANQGSEATYESGFVIDKFPISRPNLTFSTLTVSNMSPEDSSIYLCSVEEGTAQDTFGSGTRLTVV.